The T cell receptor (beta chain) described here comes from a study of T cell repertoires in cytomegalovirus infection (dated by TCRdb to about 2019). Background on the whole study: Because public TCR beta signatures pointed to carriage of CMV infection together with the matching HLA type, the HLA type of each donor mattered for the analysis. Beyond this particular receptor, the publication reports: The ex vivo response was dominated by HLA-C-restricted CMV-specific TCR beta clonotypes, which also provided the single most frequent clonotype in two of eight donors. Cumulative frequency of public TCR beta family members discriminated carriers of CMV infection plus the relevant HLA type in this cohort and an independent approximately 350-donor cohort.

This clonotype came up a few times. Its antigen specificity is not known. No much larger clone is present one base from it, and per-base qualities are unavailable. CDR1 SGHKS and CDR2 YYEKEE were looked up in the germline V gene (reference sequence). Between the V and J ends, shortened by 3 bases and 1 base respectively, the junction contains 14 bases. The CDR3 contains 16 residues, cysteine and phenylalanine counted. Just the 48-base CDR3 DNA is kept, in frame starting at base 1. The instrument given in TCRdb is Illumina HiSeq 1500. Starting from the raw public reads, TCRdb applied fastp trimming at Q25, assembled clones with MiXCR and retained in-frame beta chains. Every entry covers one CDR3 protein and lists the most common genes and DNA from its rows. The sample has a few hundred thousand distinct CDR3 sequences on record, 15% to 20% of them singletons. About 10% of the sample is held by the ten biggest clonotypes.

The sample consisted of PBMCs. The chain couples TRBV5-5 to TRBJ2-4, and TRBD1 may be the D gene, going by 6 matching bases. This TCR was sampled from a human donor in good health (CMV status not recorded). Some clones in this sample may be carry-over from other donors' samples. The DNA reads TGTGCCAGCAGCTCTGAGGGGGTCCTGGCCAAAAACATTCAGTACTTC. The resulting protein is CASSSEGVLAKNIQYF.